This is a list of T cell receptor beta chains from one sample in a study of CD8+ T cells in alopecia areata. The method was immunoSEQ multiplex PCR; TCRdb's version includes in-frame clones alone and lacks a portion of them. The sample records about 160,000 clones, about 60% being singletons. Here the sequenced sample was CD4+ T cells sorted from blood, taken at week 24, from a patient treated with tofacitinib. Receptors were obtained from a human donor with alopecia areata. Both conserved end residues are part of each CDR3. The D gene is left open where the match is weak. Only some rows state a clone size, as once, few, many or a class for expanded clones.

cdr3_nt cdr3_aa v_call d_call clone_size j_call
TGTGCCAGTAGTTTTCTCCCCCCGCGGGACATCGGGTCCAATGAGCAGTTCTTC CASSFLPPRDIGSNEQFF TRBV19 - - TRBJ2-1
TGTGCCAGCAGTTACACTACCCAAGAGACCCAGTACTTC CASSYTTQETQYF TRBV6-5 - - TRBJ2-5
TGCGCCAGCAGCCAAGGGATAGGCGGGGGGCCCTACGAGCAGTACTTC CASSQGIGGGPYEQYF TRBV4-1 TRBD2 - TRBJ2-7
TGCGCCAGCAGCTTGGGAACAGGGGGCCGGGAGACCCAGTACTTC CASSLGTGGRETQYF TRBV5-1 TRBD1 - TRBJ2-5
TGCAGCTCCGGGACAGGGCGGCAAGGCTACACCTTC CSSGTGRQGYTF TRBV29-1 TRBD1 - TRBJ1-2
TGTGCCAGCAGCTTTGTCGGGCATAGCAATCAGCCCCAGCATTTT CASSFVGHSNQPQHF TRBV5-5 - few TRBJ1-5
TGTGCCAGCTCACCCCTTGCAGGATCTCAAATGGGTGGCTACACCTTC CASSPLAGSQMGGYTF TRBV18 - - TRBJ1-2
TGCGCCAGCAGCACTGACTCGGCCCCCTACGAGCAGTACTTC CASSTDSAPYEQYF TRBV5-1 - once TRBJ2-7
TGTGCCTGGAGTGTACTTACAGCCCAGGCGCCCCAGCATTTT CAWSVLTAQAPQHF TRBV30 - - TRBJ1-5
TGTGCCAGCAGCTTTGATCAAGGGCCGGCCATGAACACTGAAGCTTTCTTT CASSFDQGPAMNTEAFF TRBV5-6 - - TRBJ1-1
TGCAGCGTTGAGGGGACTAGCGGGAACGAGCAGTACTTC CSVEGTSGNEQYF TRBV29-1 TRBD2 - TRBJ2-7
TGCAGCGTTGAAGGCGGGCCAGGGTCTAACAATGAGCAGTTCTTC CSVEGGPGSNNEQFF TRBV29-1 - - TRBJ2-1
TGTGCCAGCAGCTTAGGGTCTGCTACTAATCAGCCCCAGCATTTT CASSLGSATNQPQHF TRBV11-3 - - TRBJ1-5
TGTGCCAGCAGTTACACAGGAACAGATACGCAGTATTTT CASSYTGTDTQYF TRBV6-6 - many TRBJ2-3
TGTGCCAGCAGTGGACAGGGGGGGACAGATACGCAGTATTTT CASSGQGGTDTQYF TRBV7-8 TRBD1 - TRBJ2-3
TGTGCCTGGAGTGTATGGACAGGGGCAAACACTGAAGCTTTCTTT CAWSVWTGANTEAFF TRBV30 TRBD1 - TRBJ1-1
TGCAGCGTTGAAGCTTCACCCCTCCACTTT CSVEASPLHF TRBV29-1 - few TRBJ1-6
TGTGCCAGCAGCTTAGAAATAGCGGGGGGGTCGTACAATGAGCAGTTCTTC CASSLEIAGGSYNEQFF TRBV11-2 TRBD2 - TRBJ2-1
TGTGCCAGACAGGGCCAAGAGACCCAGTACTTC CARQGQETQYF TRBV2 - - TRBJ2-5
TGCAGCGTTGACGGTGGGTTGGAGCAGTACTTC CSVDGGLEQYF TRBV29-1 - - TRBJ2-7
TGTGCCAGCAGTCACGAGACAGGCGCCTATAATTCACCCCTCCACTTT CASSHETGAYNSPLHF TRBV27 - - TRBJ1-6
TGCAGCGCCAGAGTAGGCCCGGAAACGGGGGCTTTCTTT CSARVGPETGAFF TRBV29-1 - - TRBJ1-1
TGTGCCAGCAGGGAGCAGTACTTC CASREQYF TRBV6-5 - - TRBJ2-7
TGTGCCAGCAGCCGGAGCGAGGGGATCCAAGAGACCCAGTACTTC CASSRSEGIQETQYF TRBV7-9 - - TRBJ2-5
TGTGCCTGGAGTGGACAGGGCTATCAGCCCCAGCATTTT CAWSGQGYQPQHF TRBV30 TRBD1 - TRBJ1-5
TGTGCCAGCAGCCAAGGGACAGGGGGTAGTCAGCCCCAGCATTTT CASSQGTGGSQPQHF TRBV4-2 TRBD1 - TRBJ1-5
TGTGCCTCACTAGCGGGGCCCATGAACACTGAAGCTTTCTTT CASLAGPMNTEAFF TRBV7-9 - - TRBJ1-1
TGCAGCGTTCAGGAGGGGGGCAATTCACCCCTCCACTTT CSVQEGGNSPLHF TRBV29-1 - - TRBJ1-6
TGTGCCAGCAGCGTCGGACAGGACGGCTACACCTTC CASSVGQDGYTF TRBV7-9 TRBD1 - TRBJ1-2
TGTGCCAGCAGCCCCCCCGGACAAGGGACGGGCGGGGAGCTGTTTTTT CASSPPGQGTGGELFF TRBV13 - - TRBJ2-2
TGTGCCAGCTCACCACCTGGGGTCGCAGGGCAAGAGACCCAGTACTTC CASSPPGVAGQETQYF TRBV18 - - TRBJ2-5
TGTGCCAGCAGCCAAGAAGGGGCAGGTGGCTACACCTTC CASSQEGAGGYTF TRBV14 - - TRBJ1-2
TGTGCCAGCAGTGAAGGGGGGGGCCAGGAGGGCTACACCTTC CASSEGGGQEGYTF TRBV2 - - TRBJ1-2
TGTGCCAGCAGCGCAACCCTGGGGCTAGTCGGCACAGATACGCAGTATTTT CASSATLGLVGTDTQYF TRBV7-9 - once TRBJ2-3
TGTGCCACCAGCAGACCACAGGGACGGGAGACCCAGTACTTC CATSRPQGRETQYF TRBV15 - - TRBJ2-5
TGTGCCAGCAGCCCACTCCAGAGAACTAACTATGGCTACACCTTC CASSPLQRTNYGYTF TRBV9 - - TRBJ1-2
TGTGCCAGCAGCCAGGATCCTAACTATGGCTACACCTTC CASSQDPNYGYTF TRBV7-9 - - TRBJ1-2